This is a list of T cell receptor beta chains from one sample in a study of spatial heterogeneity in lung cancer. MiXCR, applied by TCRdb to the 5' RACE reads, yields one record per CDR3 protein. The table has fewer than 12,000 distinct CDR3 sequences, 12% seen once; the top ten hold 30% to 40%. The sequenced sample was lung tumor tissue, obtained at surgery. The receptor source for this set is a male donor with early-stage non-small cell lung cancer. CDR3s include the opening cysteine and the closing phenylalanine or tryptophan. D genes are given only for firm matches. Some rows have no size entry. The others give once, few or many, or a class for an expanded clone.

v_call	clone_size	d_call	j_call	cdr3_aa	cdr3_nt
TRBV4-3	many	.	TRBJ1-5	CASSQGVGGASNQPQHF	TGCGCCAGCAGCCAAGGCGTAGGAGGGGCAAGCAATCAGCCCCAGCATTTT
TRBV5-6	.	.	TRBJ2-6	CASSFQDYSGANVLTF	TGTGCCAGCAGCTTTCAGGACTACTCTGGGGCCAACGTCCTGACTTTC
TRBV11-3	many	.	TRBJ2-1	CASSSGYNEQFF	TGTGCCAGCAGCTCGGGTTACAATGAGCAGTTCTTC
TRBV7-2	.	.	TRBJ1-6	CASSLGGSFNNSPLHF	TGTGCCAGCAGCTTAGGAGGGTCCTTTAATAATTCACCCCTCCACTTT
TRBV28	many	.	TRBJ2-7	CASSYQWGVREQYF	TGTGCCAGCAGTTATCAATGGGGGGTACGCGAGCAGTACTTC
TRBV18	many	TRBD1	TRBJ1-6	CASSRDRGENSPLHF	TGTGCCAGCTCACGGGACAGGGGAGAAAATTCACCCCTCCACTTT
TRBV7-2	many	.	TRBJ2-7	CASSSPLKEGMYF	TGTGCCAGCAGCTCCCCCCTGAAAGAGGGCATGTACTTC
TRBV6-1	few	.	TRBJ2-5	CASSPGTSQETQYF	TGTGCCAGCAGTCCCGGGACGTCCCAAGAGACCCAGTACTTC
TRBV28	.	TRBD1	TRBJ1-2	CASSRMTGGLTYGYTF	TGTGCCAGCAGCCGAATGACAGGGGGCCTAACCTATGGCTACACCTTC
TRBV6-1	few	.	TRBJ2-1	CASSEFRVYNEQFF	TGTGCCAGCAGTGAATTCCGGGTCTACAATGAGCAGTTCTTC
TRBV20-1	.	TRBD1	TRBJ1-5	CSARAGTGGNQPQHF	TGCAGTGCTAGAGCCGGGACAGGGGGAAATCAGCCCCAGCATTTT
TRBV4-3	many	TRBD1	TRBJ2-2	CASSQVIQGNGELFF	TGCGCCAGCAGCCAAGTTATACAGGGGAACGGGGAGCTGTTTTTT
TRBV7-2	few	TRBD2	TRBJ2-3	CASSGRAGGGPRTDTQYF	TGTGCCAGCAGCGGCCGGGCGGGCGGGGGGCCGCGCACAGATACGCAGTATTTT
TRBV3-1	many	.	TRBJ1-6	CASSQERTTPLHF	TGTGCCAGCAGCCAAGAAAGAACCACTCCCCTCCACTTT
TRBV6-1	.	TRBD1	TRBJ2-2	CASPRRGTGTNTGELFF	TGTGCCAGCCCCCGGCGCGGGACAGGGACGAACACCGGGGAGCTGTTTTTT
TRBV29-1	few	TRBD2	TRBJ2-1	CSVVGRGGSEQFF	TGCAGCGTAGTAGGGCGGGGGGGCAGTGAGCAGTTCTTC
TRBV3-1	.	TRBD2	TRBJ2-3	CASSPTSGGTDTQYF	TGTGCCAGCAGCCCGACTAGCGGTGGCACAGATACGCAGTATTTT
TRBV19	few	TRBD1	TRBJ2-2	CASNTGTGGFGELFF	TGTGCCAGTAACACCGGGACAGGGGGTTTCGGGGAGCTGTTTTTT
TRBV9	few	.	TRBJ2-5	CASGVGAQETQYF	TGTGCCAGCGGGGTAGGGGCACAAGAGACCCAGTACTTC
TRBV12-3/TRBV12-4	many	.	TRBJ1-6	CASSFWDKNSPLHF	TGTGCCAGCAGTTTTTGGGACAAAAATTCACCCCTCCACTTT
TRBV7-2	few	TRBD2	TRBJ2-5	CASSLSSGGQKSQYF	TGTGCCAGCAGCTTATCTAGCGGGGGTCAGAAGAGCCAGTACTTC
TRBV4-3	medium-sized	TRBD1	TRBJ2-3	CASSSTGIEGTDTQYF	TGCGCCAGCAGCTCGACAGGGATCGAGGGCACAGATACGCAGTATTTT
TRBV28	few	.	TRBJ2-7	CASSLYYEQYF	TGTGCCAGCAGTTTATATTACGAGCAGTACTTC
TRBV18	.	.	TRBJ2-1	CASSPSRENEQFF	TGTGCCAGCTCACCATCCAGGGAGAATGAGCAGTTCTTC
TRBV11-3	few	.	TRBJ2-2	CASSLTLNTGELFF	TGTGCCAGCAGCTTAACACTTAACACCGGGGAGCTGTTTTTT
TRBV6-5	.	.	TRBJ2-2	CASGRGELFF	TGTGCCAGCGGGAGAGGGGAGCTGTTTTTT
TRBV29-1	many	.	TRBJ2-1	CSVGLYNEQFF	TGCAGCGTGGGACTCTACAATGAGCAGTTCTTC
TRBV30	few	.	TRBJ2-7	CACQERVSYEQYF	TGTGCCTGTCAGGAGAGGGTCTCCTACGAGCAGTACTTC
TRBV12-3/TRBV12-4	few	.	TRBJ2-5	CASRPGLGQETQYF	TGTGCCAGCAGACCGGGACTGGGGCAAGAGACCCAGTACTTC
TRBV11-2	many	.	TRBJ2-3	CASSSRWTVGTDTQYF	TGTGCCAGCAGCTCCCGATGGACTGTGGGCACAGATACGCAGTATTTT
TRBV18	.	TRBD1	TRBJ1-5	CASSNRDRAIQPQHF	TGTGCCAGCTCAAACCGGGACAGGGCAATTCAGCCCCAGCATTTT
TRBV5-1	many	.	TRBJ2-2	CASSFSPNTGELFF	TGCGCCAGCAGTTTTTCTCCGAACACCGGGGAGCTGTTTTTT
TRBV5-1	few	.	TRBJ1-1	CASSLRARGSQSTEAFF	TGCGCCAGCAGCTTGAGAGCACGAGGGTCCCAAAGCACTGAAGCTTTCTTT
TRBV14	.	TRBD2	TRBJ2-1	CASSQGLADLSEQFF	TGTGCCAGCAGCCAAGGACTAGCGGATTTGAGTGAGCAGTTCTTC
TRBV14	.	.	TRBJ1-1	CASSQDMNTEAFF	TGTGCCAGCAGCCAAGACATGAACACTGAAGCTTTCTTT
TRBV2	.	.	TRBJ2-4	CASSEAVTVQYF	TGTGCCAGCAGTGAGGCGGTAACAGTTCAGTACTTC
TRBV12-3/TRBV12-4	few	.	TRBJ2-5	CASTRGGGETQYF	TGTGCCAGCACCCGGGGAGGGGGAGAGACCCAGTACTTC
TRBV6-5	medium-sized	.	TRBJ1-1	CASTHGTEAFF	TGTGCCAGCACCCATGGAACTGAAGCTTTCTTT
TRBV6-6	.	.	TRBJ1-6	CASSRGAALHSPLHF	TGTGCCAGCAGTAGGGGCGCAGCTTTGCATTCACCCCTCCACTTT
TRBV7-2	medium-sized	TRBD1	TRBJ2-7	CASSLDGTGYEQYF	TGTGCCAGCAGCTTAGATGGGACAGGCTACGAGCAGTACTTC
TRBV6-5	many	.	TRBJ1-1	CASLRTGTPNTEAFF	TGTGCCAGCTTGCGTACCGGGACACCGAACACTGAAGCTTTCTTT
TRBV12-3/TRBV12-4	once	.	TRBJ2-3	CASSLQRDLYF	TGTGCCAGCAGTTTACAGAGGGACTTGTATTTT
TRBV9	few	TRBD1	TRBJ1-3	CASSVGQGTSSGNTIYF	TGTGCCAGCAGCGTAGGACAGGGGACCAGCTCTGGAAACACCATATATTTT
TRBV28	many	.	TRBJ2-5	CAIDKGNQETQYF	TGTGCCATCGACAAAGGAAACCAAGAGACCCAGTACTTC
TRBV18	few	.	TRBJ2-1	CASSRIDNYNEQFF	TGTGCCAGCTCACGGATAGATAACTACAATGAGCAGTTCTTC
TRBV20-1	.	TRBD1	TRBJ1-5	CSARGPNQPQHF	TGCAGTGCCAGGGGGCCAAATCAGCCCCAGCATTTT
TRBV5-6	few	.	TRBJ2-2	CASSFIRRDTGELFF	TGTGCCAGCAGCTTTATCCGGAGGGACACCGGGGAGCTGTTTTTT